Described below is a single T cell receptor (beta chain) sequence and its context. Its target is unknown. The J segment lost 2 bases and the V segment lost 8 bases, leaving 5 bases of the junction unmatched. Germline V gene sequence: CDR1 MNHEY, CDR2 SVGAGI. The CDR3 consists of 14 residues. The data belong to a study of shared clonotypes between healthy human individuals. General study findings and limits: What naive subsets generally showed was a larger estimated richness than memory subsets showed. Clonotype sharing among donors was expected to depend on sequencing depth. Generation of non-shared clonotypes was less probable than generation of clonotypes shared by all four donors.

Sequenced by immunoSEQ multiplex PCR; TCRdb stores in-frame clones only, minus some. The data show about 1.5 million clones, approximately 97% seen once. The receptor comes from a man aged 25-45 years in good health. The chain links TRBV6-5 to TRBJ2-1; 8 bases match TRBD2. Sequencing was performed on naive CD4+ T cells sorted from blood. Specified subset: CD45RA+ positively selected. The CDR3 bases are TGTGCCAGCCGAAAGCGGGAGACCTACAATGAGCAGTTCTTC. This codes for CASRKRETYNEQFF.